Following are 30 T cell receptor beta chains from one sample sequenced in a study of blood T cell repertoires in COVID-19. Here immunoSEQ multiplex PCR was the method, and the copy in TCRdb shows in-frame clones only, minus some. The repertoire has roughly 260,000 clones, roughly 80% of them found once; the top ten carry around 3.3%. Specimen: PBMCs or T cells enriched from blood (not recorded which). The source of these receptors is a woman between 40 and 50 years old who had been exposed to COVID-19.

V gene TRBV5-6 combines with J gene TRBJ2-5; D possibly corresponds to TRBD2 (6 bases). From germline, CDR1 is SGHDT and CDR2 YYEEEE. The CDR3 is made up of 15 amino acids. V was cut by 2 bases and J by 3 bases, with 14 bases left in between. The CDR3 DNA follows: TGTGCCAGCAGCTTAAAGTTAACGGGGGAAGAGACCCAGTACTTC. Its translation: CASSLKLTGEETQYF. Based on the CDR3 plus reference TRBV5-6 and TRBJ2-5, the full variable domain is DAGVTQSPTHLIKTRGQQVTLRCSPKSGHDTVSWYQQALGQGPQFIFQYYEEEERQRGNFPDRFSGHQFPNYSSELNVNALLLGDSALYLCASSLKLTGEETQYFGPGTRLLVL.

The CDR3 coding sequence is TGTGCCAGCAGTTGGGAAGGGGGCTATGGCTACACCTTC. This sequence encodes CASSWEGGYGYTF. The chain has TRBV12-3 or TRBV12-4 and TRBJ1-2; a weak D match, TRBD1 (6 bases). There are 13 residues in the CDR3. Between the trimmed V and J ends, which lost 4 bases and 4 bases, there was a span of 10 bases.

Here the CDR3 reads CASSLLTGGAPYEQYF. CDR3 coding DNA: TGTGCCAGCAGCCTCCTAACGGGGGGGGCCCCCTACGAGCAGTACTTC. The chain joins TRBV3-1 (or the pseudogene TRBV3-2) to TRBJ2-7, with 8 bases aligning to TRBD2. This CDR3 region has 16 residues. The V gene end was trimmed by 4 bases and the J gene end by 2 bases; junction bases not matched to a gene: 10. CDR1 is LGHDT, CDR2 YNNKEL, per germline (reference sequence).

Concerning this clone: The junction shows a germline mismatch at one end, possibly a read error. The rearrangement links TRBV7-2 to TRBJ2-2; 9 bases are a match to TRBD2. CDR3 length equals 15 residues. CDR1 and CDR2 (germline): SGHTA, FQGNSA. The CDR3 region has the DNA TGTGCCAGCAGCCTAGCGGGGCCGAACACCGGGGAGCTGTTTTTT. This encodes CASSLAGPNTGELFF.

The chain couples TRBV7-9 to TRBJ1-1; D not certain. The CDR3 runs 13 residues. Between the trimmed V and J ends, which lost 5 bases and 4 bases, there was a span of 11 bases. CDR1 is SEHNR, CDR2 FQNEAQ, per germline (reference sequence). The CDR3 region is CASSGQTGTEAFF. The CDR3 nucleotides are TGTGCCAGCAGCGGCCAGACTGGCACTGAAGCTTTCTTT.

For the CDR3, the DNA is TGTGCCAGCAGCGTAGTCTGGAACACTGAAGCTTTCTTT. Translating gives CASSVVWNTEAFF. This sequence joins TRBV9 and TRBJ1-1; D uncertain. CDR1 and CDR2 (germline): SGDLS, YYNGEE. V lost 0 bases, J lost 1 base, and 4 bases lay in between. The CDR3 spans 13 residues.

The V call is TRBV27, the J call TRBJ2-2, with 10 positions matching TRBD1. The CDR3 is made up of 15 amino acids. In germline, CDR1 is MNHEY, CDR2 SMNVEV (reference sequence). After removal of 3 bases from V and 6 bases from J, the junction contained 4 bases not matched to a gene. The DNA for the CDR3 is TGTGCCAGCAGTTTCCGGGACAGGGGTTCCGGGGAGCTGTTTTTT. Encoded protein: CASSFRDRGSGELFF.

This clone was counted once. The V call is TRBV10-3, the J call TRBJ2-7; perhaps TRBD2 as D (6 bases). V shed 2 bases and J shed 1 base, with 6 bases lying between them. The V gene's germline CDR1 is ENHRY and CDR2 SYGVKD. The CDR3 extends over 13 amino acids. This CDR3 reads CAISEGTSYEQYF. The CDR3 DNA sequence: TGTGCCATCAGTGAGGGGACTTCCTACGAGCAGTACTTC.

V and J are TRBV3-1 (or the pseudogene TRBV3-2) and TRBJ1-2; D remains unclear. Trimming left V 0 bases short and J 5 bases short, with 7 bases between. Germline V lookup: CDR1 LGHDT, CDR2 YNNKEL (reference sequence). The CDR3 is made up of 13 amino acids. The CDR3 nucleotides read TGTGCCAGCAGCCAAGATGAGGGATATGGCTACACCTTC. Translating gives CASSQDEGYGYTF.

The CDR3, as DNA: TGTGCCAGTAGTACTGGGGGGGGCCGCAACGAGCAGTACTTC. It encodes CASSTGGGRNEQYF. J is TRBJ2-7 and V is TRBV19, with D tentatively TRBD2 (7 bases). Looked up from germline, CDR1 is LNHDA and CDR2 is SQIVND (reference sequence). V lost 4 bases and J lost 5, with 15 bases in between. The CDR3 is 14 amino acids.

The chain carries TRBV19 and TRBJ1-2; TRBD1 matches 12 bases. The CDR3 length is 20 residues. The V and J ends lost 3 bases and 5 bases, in that order; junction bases with no gene match: 19. Germline loops: CDR1 LNHDA, CDR2 SQIVND (reference sequence). DNA of the CDR3: TGTGCCAGTAGTATCTCGGGGACAGGGGGCACCTACTCATTCTCGTATGGCTACACCTTC. This encodes CASSISGTGGTYSFSYGYTF.

The V gene is TRBV5-4, the J gene TRBJ1-2; maybe TRBD1 (5 bases). This CDR3 is built from 15 residues. Germline V CDR1 and CDR2: SGHNT, YYREEE (reference sequence). V was trimmed by 3 bases and J by 6 bases, leaving 18 bases between them. The CDR3 nucleotides read TGTGCCAGCAGCTGGACCTGGGAGGGGAGGAATGGCTACACCTTC. This gives the protein CASSWTWEGRNGYTF. The whole variable domain, filled in from reference TRBV5-4 and TRBJ1-2, reads ETGVTQSPTHLIKTRGQQVTLRCSSQSGHNTVSWYQQALGQGPQFIFQYYREEENGRGNFPPRFSGLQFPNYSSELNVNALELDDSALYLCASSWTWEGRNGYTFGSGTRLTVV.

The chain links TRBV2 to TRBJ1-1; 7 bases fit TRBD1. This CDR3 has 14 amino acids. Germline V CDR1 and CDR2: SNHLY, FYNNEI. The ends lost 6 bases at V and 2 bases at J; junction bases unmatched: 6. In nucleotides, the CDR3 is TGTGCCAGCAGGAGAGGACAGGTAAACACTGAAGCTTTCTTT. This gives the protein CASRRGQVNTEAFF. The whole variable domain, remainder taken from reference TRBV2 and TRBJ1-1, is EPEVTQTPSHQVTQMGQEVILRCVPISNHLYFYWYRQILGQKVEFLVSFYNNEISEKSEIFDDQFSVERPDGSNFTLKIRSTKLEDSAMYFCASRRGQVNTEAFFGQGTRLTVV.

This chain uses TRBV3-1 (or the pseudogene TRBV3-2) with TRBJ2-3; 10 bases are a match to TRBD2. Per the germline V gene, CDR1 is LGHDT and CDR2 is YNNKEL (reference sequence). V dropped 3 bases and J dropped 4; count of bases not matched to a gene: 7. This CDR3 is built from 16 residues. In DNA, the CDR3 is TGTGCCAGCAGCCATGGGAGCGGGGGGGCTCCAGATACGCAGTATTTT. Protein product: CASSHGSGGAPDTQYF.

This clone was seen a few times. This sample includes further DNA sequences coding for the same CDR3. The chain combines TRBV2 with TRBJ2-7, with 8 bases that match TRBD1. CDR3 length equals 11 residues. Germline assignment: CDR1 SNHLY and CDR2 FYNNEI. Trimming at V came to 5 bases and at J to 7 bases, leaving 1 base not matched to a gene. CDR3 nucleotide sequence: TGTGCCAGCAGTACAGGGGGAGAGCAGTACTTC. Translated: CASSTGGEQYF. The full variable domain, completed using reference TRBV2 and TRBJ2-7, is EPEVTQTPSHQVTQMGQEVILRCVPISNHLYFYWYRQILGQKVEFLVSFYNNEISEKSEIFDDQFSVERPDGSNFTLKIRSTKLEDSAMYFCASSTGGEQYFGPGTRLTVT.

The chain has TRBV7-2 and TRBJ2-1, with 8 bases fitting TRBD2. V shed 2 bases, J shed 6 bases, and the junction held 15 bases outside the gene matches. CDR1 and CDR2 from the germline V gene are SGHTA and FQGNSA. The CDR3 loop spans 18 amino acids. The CDR3 nucleotides read TGTGCCAGCAGCTTACTCGGACCCACTAGCGGTTCATTCAATGAGCAGTTCTTC. As protein: CASSLLGPTSGSFNEQFF.

This chain joins TRBV19 and TRBJ1-4; no reliable D call. Germline values: CDR1 LNHDA, CDR2 SQIVND (reference sequence). V lost 4 bases to trimming and J lost 7 bases, with 10 bases between them. The CDR3 extends over 13 amino acids. DNA of the CDR3: TGTGCCAGTAGTAATGCTGGGAGTGAAAAACTGTTTTTT. This translates into CASSNAGSEKLFF.

The V call is TRBV4-1, the J call TRBJ2-7; D not certain. Trimming stripped 4 bases from V and 0 bases from J, with 10 bases between. The CDR3 runs to 14 residues. CDR1 MGHRA and CDR2 YSYEKL come from the germline V gene. CDR3 loop: CASSPDMISYEQYF. CDR3 sequence (DNA): TGCGCCAGCAGCCCCGACATGATCTCCTACGAGCAGTACTTC.

J is TRBJ2-1 and V is TRBV7-3; TRBD2 is a possible D gene (6 bases). V gave up 5 bases and J gave up 8 bases, with 25 bases separating them. Germline CDR1 reads SGHTA; CDR2 reads FQGTGA. This CDR3 spans 17 amino acids. The CDR3 is CASSPRGAGSLIHEQFF. The CDR3, as DNA: TGTGCCAGCAGCCCCCGCGGAGCGGGCAGTTTGATCCATGAGCAGTTCTTC.

The chain recombines TRBV6-5 with TRBJ1-4; 8 bases are shared with TRBD1. The germline V gene has CDR1 MNHEY and CDR2 SVGAGI. V lost 4 bases and J lost 5; bases outside the gene matches: 3. The CDR3 loop spans 14 amino acids. CDR3 nucleotide sequence: TGTGCCAGCAGTTTGGGACAGGCAAATGAAAAACTGTTTTTT. It specifies CASSLGQANEKLFF.

The J gene is TRBJ2-7, the V gene TRBV6-5, with D maybe TRBD1 (5 bases). CDR3 length: 14 amino acids. The germline V and J ends were trimmed by 2 bases and 3 bases, with 11 bases remaining between them. CDR1 is MNHEY, CDR2 SVGAGI, per germline. The CDR3 nucleotides are TGTGCCAGCAGTTACGGGCAGGGTGGCTACGAGCAGTACTTC. Translating gives CASSYGQGGYEQYF.

The rearrangement uses TRBV19 and TRBJ2-1; TRBD2 aligns across 12 bases. The CDR3 is 15 amino acids. The ends lost 3 bases at V and 5 bases at J; junction bases unmatched: 2. Germline V gene sequence: CDR1 LNHDA, CDR2 SQIVND (reference sequence). CDR3 sequence: CASSILAGGHNEQFF. The CDR3 coding sequence is TGTGCCAGTAGTATTCTAGCGGGGGGGCACAATGAGCAGTTCTTC.

The chain is built from TRBV5-6 and TRBJ1-5; D is unclear. The V gene lost 7 bases and the J gene lost 4 bases, with 12 bases spanning the gap. The CDR3 has 13 amino acids. The germline CDR1 and CDR2 sequences are SGHDT and YYEEEE. CDR3 protein: CASSSRGNQPQHF. For the CDR3, the DNA is TGTGCCAGCTCGTCTCGCGGGAATCAGCCCCAGCATTTT.

The table lists this clone with a count of one. The V and J genes are TRBV5-5 and TRBJ2-7; 7 bases agree with TRBD1. Losses at the gene ends were 4 bases for V and 6 bases for J; bases not matched to a gene: 7. The germline V gene encodes CDR1 SGHKS and CDR2 YYEKEE (reference sequence). CDR3 length: 13 amino acids. The CDR3: CASSQNRGPEQYF. The DNA for the CDR3 is TGTGCCAGCAGCCAGAACAGGGGCCCCGAGCAGTACTTC.

This sequence joins TRBV24-1 and TRBJ1-2; 8 bases map to TRBD1. Per germline, CDR1 KGHDR and CDR2 SFDVKD. The CDR3 runs to 14 residues. Losses at the gene ends were 3 bases for V and 4 bases for J; bases not matched to a gene: 3. In DNA form, the CDR3 reads TGTGCCACCAGTGATGGGGGACAGGTCTATGGCTACACCTTC. Protein product: CATSDGGQVYGYTF.

This chain connects TRBV21-1 to TRBJ2-5; no DNA check was done on the table's D call, TRBD2. TRBV21-1 is annotated as a pseudogene. This CDR3 comprises 15 residues. The CDR3 region has the DNA TGTGCCAGCACCAACACCTCTAGGTACCAAGAGACCCAGTACTTC. This translates into CASTNTSRYQETQYF.

The rearrangement links TRBV19 to TRBJ2-3, with 7 bases lining up with TRBD2. This CDR3 contains 18 residues. The V and J ends lost 5 bases and 1 base, in that order; junction bases with no gene match: 15. Germline lookup yields CDR1 LNHDA and CDR2 SQIVND (reference sequence). CDR3 region: CASSSHLLVSGGTDTQYF. CDR3 sequence (DNA): TGTGCCAGTAGTTCACACCTACTAGTGAGCGGGGGCACAGATACGCAGTATTTT.

The rearrangement uses TRBV25-1 and TRBJ2-3; 14 bases line up with TRBD2. The CDR3 has 17 residues. From germline, CDR1 is MGHDK and CDR2 SYGVNS. With V trimmed by 0 bases and J by 3 bases, 2 bases remained unmatched. The CDR3 protein is CASSEYRLAGGTDTQYF. CDR3 in DNA: TGTGCCAGCAGTGAATATAGACTAGCGGGGGGGACAGATACGCAGTATTTT.

This rearrangement joins TRBV9 to TRBJ2-3; 7 bases line up with TRBD1. Losses at the gene ends were 4 bases for V and 2 bases for J; bases not matched to a gene: 7. The CDR3 spans 15 residues. CDR1 is SGDLS, CDR2 YYNGEE, per germline. In nucleotides, the CDR3 is TGTGCCAGCAGCACAGGGGCCAGACTCACAGATACGCAGTATTTT. Protein product: CASSTGARLTDTQYF.

This rearrangement joins TRBV5-1 to TRBJ2-1; TRBD1 aligns across 7 bases. Per germline, CDR1 SGHRS and CDR2 YFSETQ. Unmatched junction bases numbered 12, after V lost 4 bases and J lost 2 bases. This CDR3 comprises 17 residues. CDR3 region: CASSDPRSQGAYNEQFF. The CDR3 DNA follows: TGCGCCAGCAGCGATCCTAGGTCCCAGGGGGCCTACAATGAGCAGTTCTTC.